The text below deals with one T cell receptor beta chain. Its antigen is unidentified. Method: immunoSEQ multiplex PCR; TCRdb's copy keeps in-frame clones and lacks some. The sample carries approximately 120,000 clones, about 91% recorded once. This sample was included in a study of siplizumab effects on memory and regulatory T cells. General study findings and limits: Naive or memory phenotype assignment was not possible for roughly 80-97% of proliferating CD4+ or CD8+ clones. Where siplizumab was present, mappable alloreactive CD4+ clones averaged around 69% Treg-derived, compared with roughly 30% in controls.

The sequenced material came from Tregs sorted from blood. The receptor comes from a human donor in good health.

In nucleotides, the CDR3 is TGTGCCAGCAGTTACTCGGTCACGGACTACGAGCAGTACTTC. This codes for CASSYSVTDYEQYF. This chain uses TRBV6-6 with TRBJ2-7; no definite D call. Germline V lookup: CDR1 MNHNY, CDR2 SVGAGI (reference sequence). Trimming removed 0 bases at V and 3 bases at J, with 9 bases between. The CDR3 loop spans 14 amino acids.